These T cell receptor beta chains were read from a single sample in a study of glioma-infiltrating T cells. MiXCR was run by TCRdb on the multiplex PCR reads, yielding one entry per CDR3 protein. The sample has more than 95,000 distinct CDR3 sequences, roughly 24% seen once. The sample consisted of glioma tissue, nonneoplastic brain tissue, or PBMCs (not recorded which). The source of these receptors is a human donor with low-grade glioma or glioblastoma, undergoing nonglioma brain surgery, or in good health (not recorded which). Each CDR3 is given with its conserved first and last residue. Fields, in order: V gene, J gene, clone size, D gene, CDR3 protein, CDR3 DNA. A D gene is named only where the DNA matches it firmly. Size values are once, few and many counts, or a class for expanded clones, and some rows have none.

V gene: TRBV9; J gene: TRBJ1-6; clone size: -; D gene: -; CDR3 protein: CASSVRPGNHSPLHF; CDR3 DNA: TGTGCCAGCAGCGTAAGGCCAGGGAATCATTCACCCCTCCACTTT
V gene: TRBV29-1; J gene: TRBJ1-3; clone size: many; D gene: -; CDR3 protein: CSVVKDGNTIYF; CDR3 DNA: TGCAGCGTTGTAAAGGATGGAAACACCATATATTTT
V gene: TRBV24-1; J gene: TRBJ2-3; clone size: many; D gene: TRBD2; CDR3 protein: CATSETSVNTQYF; CDR3 DNA: TGTGCCACCAGTGAGACTAGCGTGAATACGCAGTATTTT
V gene: TRBV29-1; J gene: TRBJ2-7; clone size: few; D gene: -; CDR3 protein: CSVEEGGEQYF; CDR3 DNA: TGCAGCGTTGAAGAGGGCGGCGAGCAGTACTTC
V gene: TRBV7-3; J gene: TRBJ2-3; clone size: many; D gene: -; CDR3 protein: CASSMGGPDTQYF; CDR3 DNA: TGTGCCAGCTCAATGGGGGGCCCAGATACGCAGTATTTT
V gene: TRBV13; J gene: TRBJ2-5; clone size: -; D gene: -; CDR3 protein: CASSLQGLGETQYF; CDR3 DNA: TGTGCCAGCAGCTTGCAGGGACTGGGAGAGACCCAGTACTTC
V gene: TRBV20-1; J gene: TRBJ2-7; clone size: many; D gene: TRBD2; CDR3 protein: CSARLLAGTYEQYF; CDR3 DNA: TGCAGTGCTAGACTGCTAGCGGGGACCTACGAGCAGTACTTC
V gene: TRBV4-3; J gene: TRBJ1-1; clone size: many; D gene: -; CDR3 protein: CASSTGLNTEAFF; CDR3 DNA: TGCGCCAGCAGCACAGGGTTGAACACTGAAGCTTTCTTT
V gene: TRBV7-2; J gene: TRBJ2-3; clone size: many; D gene: TRBD2; CDR3 protein: CASSLGAGGIDTQYF; CDR3 DNA: TGTGCCAGCAGCTTAGGGGCGGGAGGTATAGATACGCAGTATTTT
V gene: TRBV24-1; J gene: TRBJ2-3; clone size: many; D gene: TRBD2; CDR3 protein: CATSDLGSTSGRFSTDTQYF; CDR3 DNA: TGTGCCACCAGTGATTTAGGCTCGACTAGCGGGAGATTTAGCACAGATACGCAGTATTTT
V gene: TRBV7-9; J gene: TRBJ2-1; clone size: many; D gene: TRBD2; CDR3 protein: CASTLGGLGPYNEQFF; CDR3 DNA: TGTGCCAGCACCTTAGGGGGACTAGGGCCCTACAATGAGCAGTTCTTC
V gene: TRBV27; J gene: TRBJ2-7; clone size: medium-sized; D gene: -; CDR3 protein: CASSLQGSLYEQYF; CDR3 DNA: TGTGCCAGCAGTTTACAGGGCAGCCTCTACGAGCAGTACTTC
V gene: TRBV6-4; J gene: TRBJ2-5; clone size: many; D gene: TRBD1; CDR3 protein: CASSRDRGETQYF; CDR3 DNA: TGTGCCAGCAGTCGAGACAGGGGAGAGACCCAGTACTTC
V gene: TRBV6-6; J gene: TRBJ2-7; clone size: many; D gene: -; CDR3 protein: CASSYIEGEEQYF; CDR3 DNA: TGTGCCAGCAGTTACATTGAGGGGGAGGAGCAGTACTTC
V gene: TRBV9; J gene: TRBJ2-7; clone size: -; D gene: TRBD2; CDR3 protein: CASSLGLAGASYEQYF; CDR3 DNA: TGTGCCAGCAGCTTGGGACTAGCGGGGGCCTCCTACGAGCAGTACTTC
V gene: TRBV7-9; J gene: TRBJ2-7; clone size: few; D gene: TRBD2; CDR3 protein: CASSPGTNSDEQYF; CDR3 DNA: TGTGCCAGCAGTCCCGGGACTAATAGCGACGAGCAGTACTTC
V gene: TRBV4-3; J gene: TRBJ1-2; clone size: -; D gene: -; CDR3 protein: CASSTSGFDGYNF; CDR3 DNA: TGCGCCAGCAGCACCTCAGGGTTCGATGGCTACAACTTC
V gene: TRBV5-4; J gene: TRBJ2-2; clone size: -; D gene: TRBD2; CDR3 protein: CASSPGLAGGQNTGELFF; CDR3 DNA: TGTGCCAGCAGCCCCGGACTAGCGGGAGGGCAGAACACCGGGGAGCTGTTTTTT
V gene: TRBV3-1; J gene: TRBJ2-7; clone size: -; D gene: TRBD2; CDR3 protein: CASSQDWGGTSYEQYF; CDR3 DNA: TGTGCCAGCAGCCAAGATTGGGGGGGAACATCCTACGAGCAGTACTTC
V gene: TRBV24-1; J gene: TRBJ2-5; clone size: many; D gene: TRBD2; CDR3 protein: CATSDLKLAGAETQYF; CDR3 DNA: TGTGCCACCAGTGATTTGAAGCTAGCGGGAGCAGAGACCCAGTACTTC
V gene: TRBV20-1; J gene: TRBJ1-4; clone size: many; D gene: -; CDR3 protein: CSVGEPTNEKLFF; CDR3 DNA: TGCAGTGTGGGAGAACCAACTAATGAAAAACTGTTTTTT
V gene: TRBV7-9; J gene: TRBJ2-1; clone size: few; D gene: TRBD2; CDR3 protein: CASSGTSALGNEQFF; CDR3 DNA: TGTGCCAGCAGCGGGACTAGTGCCCTCGGAAATGAGCAGTTCTTC
V gene: TRBV27; J gene: TRBJ2-3; clone size: many; D gene: TRBD2; CDR3 protein: CASSLLASGFTDTQYF; CDR3 DNA: TGTGCCAGCAGTTTATTGGCTAGCGGCTTCACAGATACGCAGTATTTT
V gene: TRBV12-3/TRBV12-4; J gene: TRBJ1-5; clone size: many; D gene: -; CDR3 protein: CASSLSYHVTGNQPQHF; CDR3 DNA: TGTGCCAGCAGTTTATCTTACCATGTGACAGGTAATCAGCCCCAGCATTTT
V gene: TRBV6-1; J gene: TRBJ1-1; clone size: -; D gene: -; CDR3 protein: CASSPNDKNTEDFF; CDR3 DNA: TGTGCCAGCAGTCCTAATGACAAGAACACAGAAGATTTCTTT
V gene: TRBV7-2; J gene: TRBJ2-7; clone size: many; D gene: -; CDR3 protein: CASSLVGGTLSYEQYF; CDR3 DNA: TGTGCCAGCAGCTTAGTCGGCGGGACGCTATCCTACGAGCAGTACTTC
V gene: TRBV15; J gene: TRBJ2-7; clone size: -; D gene: -; CDR3 protein: CTTSLNIPSHEQYF; CDR3 DNA: TGTACCACCAGCCTTAATATCCCATCTCACGAGCAGTACTTC
V gene: TRBV27; J gene: TRBJ2-1; clone size: many; D gene: -; CDR3 protein: CASSFDTYNEQFF; CDR3 DNA: TGTGCCAGCAGTTTCGATACCTACAATGAGCAGTTCTTC
V gene: TRBV4-2; J gene: TRBJ2-7; clone size: -; D gene: TRBD2; CDR3 protein: CASSQAGGAGVSEQYF; CDR3 DNA: TGTGCCAGCAGCCAGGCGGGGGGAGCGGGAGTTAGCGAGCAGTACTTC
V gene: TRBV20-1; J gene: TRBJ2-3; clone size: many; D gene: TRBD1; CDR3 protein: CSARVGTGGTDTQYF; CDR3 DNA: TGCAGTGCTAGAGTGGGGACAGGGGGGACAGATACGCAGTATTTT
V gene: TRBV29-1; J gene: TRBJ2-5; clone size: -; D gene: -; CDR3 protein: CSVMVQETQYF; CDR3 DNA: TGCAGCGTTATGGTTCAAGAGACCCAGTACTTC
V gene: TRBV7-6; J gene: TRBJ2-1; clone size: -; D gene: -; CDR3 protein: CARRSGRYNEQLF; CDR3 DNA: TGTGCCAGACGCTCCGGCCGTTACAATGAGCAGTTGTTC
V gene: TRBV20-1; J gene: TRBJ1-1; clone size: many; D gene: -; CDR3 protein: CSASQQGTEAFF; CDR3 DNA: TGCAGTGCTAGCCAACAGGGCACTGAAGCTTTCTTT
V gene: TRBV12-5; J gene: TRBJ1-1; clone size: many; D gene: -; CDR3 protein: CASGKHKDTEAFF; CDR3 DNA: TGTGCTAGTGGTAAGCACAAGGACACTGAAGCTTTCTTT
V gene: TRBV7-2; J gene: TRBJ2-1; clone size: many; D gene: TRBD2; CDR3 protein: CASSIRLAASSYNEQFF; CDR3 DNA: TGTGCCAGCAGCATTAGACTAGCCGCAAGCTCCTACAATGAGCAGTTCTTC